These 9 T cell receptor beta chains were all obtained from the same sample, sequenced in a study of CD8 T cells in ankylosing spondylitis. TCRdb independently ran MiXCR on the 5' RACE reads; one entry per CDR3 protein. The sample yields 200,000 or so distinct CDR3 sequences, about an eighth seen once. Sequencing input: blood, either unsorted or a sorted T cell fraction (not recorded which). The source is a female donor with ankylosing spondylitis or in good health (not recorded which).

This rearrangement joins TRBV20-1 to TRBJ2-2, with a tentative D call TRBD1 (5 bases). Germline lookup yields CDR1 DFQATT and CDR2 SNEGSKA (reference sequence). Between the trimmed V and J ends, which lost 2 bases and 2 bases, there was a span of 9 bases. CDR3 length: 14 residues. CDR3: CSARLQGNTGELFF. The CDR3 DNA follows: TGCAGTGCTAGATTGCAGGGAAACACCGGGGAGCTGTTTTTT.

The table lists this clonotype with many counts. The chain carries TRBV29-1 and TRBJ2-7, with D hard to call. This CDR3 has 11 residues. V lost 1 base and J 4 bases, leaving 5 bases between the germline ends. Germline CDR1 is SQVTM and CDR2 is ANQGSEA. CDR3 protein: CSVEVAYEQYF. The CDR3 DNA sequence: TGCAGCGTTGAAGTAGCATACGAGCAGTACTTC.

This clonotype has a count of ten or more. This sequence joins TRBV11-2 and TRBJ2-2, with 8 bases matching TRBD1. Losses at the gene ends were 5 bases for V and 1 base for J; bases not matched to a gene: 9. Germline assignment: CDR1 SGHAT and CDR2 FQNNGV. The CDR3 is 17 residues long. The CDR3 DNA follows: TGTGCCAGCAGCCCACTAGGGACAGGCGAGAACACCGGGGAGCTGTTTTTT. It codes for CASSPLGTGENTGELFF. The full variable domain, its missing parts supplied by reference TRBV11-2 and TRBJ2-2, is EAGVAQSPRYKIIEKRQSVAFWCNPISGHATLYWYQQILGQGPKLLIQFQNNGVVDDSQLPKDRFSAERLKGVDSTLKIQPAKLEDSAVYLCASSPLGTGENTGELFFGEGSRLTVL.

This clonotype was seen only once. V is TRBV6-2 or TRBV6-3 and J is TRBJ2-2; D is uncertain. The germline V gene has CDR1 MNHEY and CDR2 SVGEGT. The ends were cut back, 2 bases at V and 6 bases at J, with 4 bases in the middle. There are 12 residues in the CDR3. The CDR3 protein is CASSYGPGELFF. The CDR3, as DNA: TGTGCCAGCAGTTACGGTCCCGGGGAGCTGTTTTTT.

This clonotype was detected many times. This chain joins TRBV27 and TRBJ2-4; TRBD2 aligns across 7 bases. CDR3 length: 19 amino acids. Germline loops: CDR1 MNHEY, CDR2 SMNVEV (reference sequence). Unmatched junction bases numbered 15, after V lost 3 bases and J lost 1 base. The CDR3 sequence: CASSLFGGGPGFAKNIQYF. CDR3 in DNA: TGTGCCAGCAGTTTGTTTGGGGGAGGGCCAGGGTTTGCCAAAAACATTCAGTACTTC.

This sequence joins TRBV12-3 or TRBV12-4 and TRBJ1-3; D gene ambiguous. V was clipped by 8 bases and J by 0 bases, with 11 bases between them. This CDR3 is built from 14 residues. CDR3: CASPPVGSGNTIYF. In DNA form, the CDR3 reads TGTGCCAGCCCCCCCGTGGGCTCTGGAAACACCATATATTTT.

This clonotype showed up many times. The CDR3 here is CASGSSGLTYEQYF. As DNA, the CDR3 is TGTGCCAGCGGATCTAGCGGGCTTACCTACGAGCAGTACTTC. V gene TRBV7-2 combines with J gene TRBJ2-7, with TRBD2 identical over 8 bases. V lost 8 bases, J lost 2 bases, and 8 bases stayed unmatched. The CDR3 runs 14 residues. Germline V gene sequence: CDR1 SGHTA, CDR2 FQGNSA.

V gene TRBV18 combines with J gene TRBJ1-1, with unresolved D. Germline lookup yields CDR1 KGHSH and CDR2 LQKENI. Trimming left V 5 bases short and J 1 base short, with 8 bases between. This CDR3 comprises 13 residues. The CDR3 loop reads CASSTPGNTEAFF. The DNA of the CDR3 is TGTGCCAGCTCAACGCCGGGGAACACTGAAGCTTTCTTT. Drawing the rest from reference TRBV18 and TRBJ1-1, the complete variable domain is NAGVMQNPRHLVRRRGQEARLRCSPMKGHSHVYWYRQLPEEGLKFMVYLQKENIIDESGMPKERFSAEFPKEGPSILRIQQVVRGDSAAYFCASSTPGNTEAFFGQGTRLTVV.

The chain links TRBV3-1 to TRBJ2-1; D possibly uses TRBD1 or TRBD2 (5 bases each). Germline CDR1 LGHDT, CDR2 YNNKEL (reference sequence). There are 15 residues in the CDR3. The germline V and J ends were trimmed by 7 bases and 2 bases, with 15 bases remaining between them. In DNA form, the CDR3 reads TGTGCCAGCACCCCTCGGGACGGAGCCTACAATGAGCAGTTCTTC. It yields the protein CASTPRDGAYNEQFF.